The clone carrying this T cell receptor beta chain was seen more than once but under ten times. This entry is derived from a study of cytomegalovirus exposure and HLA in healthy donors. Although they were nominally healthy when sampled, donors likely had unrecorded immune exposures. The CDR3 length is 20 residues. Germline CDR1 is MGHRA and CDR2 is YSYEKL. Trimming removed 2 bases from V and 6 bases from J; junction bases left unmatched: 20. The PCR employed 60 Vbeta primers together with 13 Jbeta primers. TCRdb keeps only in-frame clones here, not all; method: immunoSEQ multiplex PCR. This table holds around 300,000 clones, more than 55% found once.

This clonotype originated in a female donor in good health and CMV-seronegative. The V call is TRBV4-1, the J call TRBJ2-2; 8 nucleotides agree with TRBD1. The specimen sequenced was PBMCs. The CDR3 DNA follows: TGCGCCAGCAGCCAATTCGGCGGACCCAGGGGGCGGGGTGGGTCCGGGGAGCTGTTTTTT. It yields the protein CASSQFGGPRGRGGSGELFF.